This entry concerns a single T cell receptor (beta chain). Its specificity is not known. TCRdb's copy holds only in-frame clones and misses some; the assay was immunoSEQ multiplex PCR. The sample carries 20,000 to 30,000 clones, 80% to 90% recorded once. Germline V gives CDR1 SEHNR, CDR2 FQNEAQ (reference sequence). The ends were cut back, 11 bases at V and 0 bases at J, with 17 bases in the middle. The CDR3 spans 14 residues. The sample belongs to a study of T cells in localized non-small cell lung cancer. Findings and caveats of the study: Across samples, adjacent lung featured a median approximately 60 of the top 100 tumor clones. T cell clonality was highest in uninvolved adjacent lung, above tumor.

This rearrangement joins TRBV7-9 to TRBJ2-7, with D perhaps TRBD2 (5 bases). The TCR comes from a female donor over 55 with stage II squamous cell lung carcinoma. The sequencing here drew on peripheral blood, taken before any cancer treatment. CDR3 in DNA: TGTGCCCTAGCTGGTGACACCTACTCCTACGAGCAGTACTTC. Protein sequence: CALAGDTYSYEQYF. Full variable domain (rest looked up from reference TRBV7-9 and TRBJ2-7): DTGVSQNPRHKITKRGQNVTFRCDPISEHNRLYWYRQTLGQGPEFLTYFQNEAQLEKSRLLSDRFSAERPKGSFSTLEIQRTEQGDSAMYLCALAGDTYSYEQYFGPGTRLTVT.